The next 25 T cell receptor beta chains were all read from a single sample in a study of OX40 agonist ivuxolimab in advanced cancers. Using immunoSEQ multiplex PCR, the repertoire was profiled, and TCRdb retains in-frame clones only, with some absent. This table holds about 72,000 clones, around 87% found once. The source was CD4+ or CD8+ T cells sorted from blood, collected in a trial of the OX40 agonist ivuxolimab. These receptors all stem from an adult with an advanced solid tumor such as melanoma, head and neck, liver or kidney cancer.

This rearrangement joins TRBV15 to TRBJ2-1; 11 bases agree with TRBD2. This CDR3 spans 18 amino acids. Losses at the gene ends were 4 bases for V and 3 bases for J; bases not matched to a gene: 11. Germline V CDR1 and CDR2: LNHNV, YYDKDF (reference sequence). Here the CDR3 DNA reads TGTGCCACCAGCACCCTTGCCCTAGCGGGAGGCCACTACAATGAGCAGTTCTTC. This encodes CATSTLALAGGHYNEQFF. Full variable domain (remainder filled in from reference TRBV15 and TRBJ2-1): DAMVIQNPRYQVTQFGKPVTLSCSQTLNHNVMYWYQQKSSQAPKLLFHYYDKDFNNEADTPDNFQSRRPNTSFCFLDIRSPGLGDTAMYLCATSTLALAGGHYNEQFFGPGTRLTVL.

The genes are TRBV11-3 and TRBJ2-3; 9 bases are a match to TRBD2. This CDR3 has 16 residues. Germline CDR1 reads SGHNT; CDR2 reads YENEEA. V gave up 5 bases and J gave up 0 bases; unmatched junction bases: 6. CDR3 nucleotide sequence: TGTGCCAGCAGCCCGCTAGCGGGGACTAGCACAGATACGCAGTATTTT. As protein: CASSPLAGTSTDTQYF.

J is TRBJ2-3 and V is TRBV9, with D perhaps matching TRBD2 (5 bases). Germline V gene data show CDR1 as SGDLS and CDR2 as YYNGEE. The CDR3 totals 14 residues. V was cut by 4 bases and J by 1 base, with 10 bases left in between. CDR3 sequence reads: CASSIPGGTDTQYF. CDR3 bases: TGTGCCAGCAGCATCCCCGGGGGCACAGATACGCAGTATTTT. The full variable domain, its missing parts supplied by reference TRBV9 and TRBJ2-3, is DSGVTQTPKHLITATGQRVTLRCSPRSGDLSVYWYQQSLDQGLQFLIQYYNGEERAKGNILERFSAQQFPDLHSELNLSSLELGDSALYFCASSIPGGTDTQYFGPGTRLTVL.

The V call is TRBV11-3, the J call TRBJ2-3; the match to TRBD2 covers 11 bases. Trimming removed 5 bases from V and 5 bases from J; junction bases left unmatched: 9. Germline-derived CDR1 and CDR2 are SGHNT and YENEEA. The CDR3 is 16 residues long. CDR3 loop: CASSPIAGGQVDTQYF. In DNA, the CDR3 is TGTGCCAGCAGCCCTATAGCGGGAGGGCAGGTAGATACGCAGTATTTT.

This clone was seen just once. The V call is TRBV6-5, the J call TRBJ1-5; 7 nucleotides agree with TRBD1. Germline V gene data show CDR1 as MNHEY and CDR2 as SVGAGI. The CDR3 covers 15 residues. Trimming cost V 2 bases and J 6 bases; bases outside gene matches: 7. The CDR3 protein is CASSYDHRGGQPQHF. In DNA form, the CDR3 reads TGTGCCAGCAGTTACGACCACAGGGGAGGTCAGCCCCAGCATTTT.

This clone was picked up one time. The V gene is TRBV28, the J gene TRBJ1-5; D uncertain. The germline CDR1 and CDR2 sequences are MDHEN and SYDVKM. This CDR3 is built from 13 residues. V was shortened by 7 bases and J by 5 bases, with 12 bases between the two germline ends. CDR3 in amino acids: CASTFGDYQPQHF. In DNA form, the CDR3 reads TGTGCCAGCACCTTCGGGGATTATCAGCCCCAGCATTTT.

The CDR3 here is CASSPGQYQETQYF. CDR3 nucleotides: TGTGCCAGCTCGCCCGGACAGTACCAAGAGACCCAGTACTTC. J is TRBJ2-5 and V is TRBV18, with D possibly TRBD1 on 6 matching bases. Trimming cost V 6 bases and J 0 bases, with 11 bases left between them. The CDR3 extends over 14 amino acids. Germline CDR1 is KGHSH and CDR2 is LQKENI.

The rearrangement uses TRBV10-2 and TRBJ2-1; 13 bases are a match to TRBD2. The CDR3 consists of 14 residues. CDR1 is WSHSY, CDR2 SAAADI, per germline. After removal of 7 bases from V and 8 bases from J, the junction contained 5 bases not matched to a gene. This chain's CDR3 is CASKLAGGPDEQFF. Written as DNA, the CDR3 is TGCGCCAGCAAACTAGCGGGAGGGCCTGATGAGCAGTTCTTC.

The CDR3 nucleotides are TGTGCCAGCAGCCAAGATATGGCCTCGTGGGATACGCAGTATTTT. Encoded protein: CASSQDMASWDTQYF. The chain has TRBV4-2 and TRBJ2-3; D gene unclear. The CDR3 consists of 15 residues. Germline V gene data show CDR1 as LGHNA and CDR2 as YNFKEQ. Trimming cost V 0 bases and J 6 bases, with 13 bases left between them.

This clone was seen more than once but under ten times. This sample includes further DNA sequences coding for the same CDR3. The CDR3 DNA follows: TGTGCCAGCAGCTTAGCGAGCGGGTTGGAGACCCAGTACTTC. Encoded protein: CASSLASGLETQYF. J is TRBJ2-5 and V is TRBV7-9, with D possibly matching TRBD2 (6 bases). CDR1 and CDR2 from the germline V gene are SEHNR and FQNEAQ (reference sequence). CDR3 length: 14 amino acids. Trimming cost V 0 bases and J 5 bases, with 10 bases left between them.

The chain combines TRBV10-3 with TRBJ2-5, with TRBD2 as a possible D gene (6 bases). Germline CDR1 reads ENHRY; CDR2 reads SYGVKD. V lost 4 bases and J 5 bases, leaving 8 bases between the germline ends. This CDR3 has 12 amino acids. CDR3 nucleotides: TGTGCCATCAGTGGCGCGGGGGAGACCCAGTACTTC. Residues: CAISGAGETQYF.

The chain couples TRBV6-5 to TRBJ1-2, with D unresolved. V was clipped by 4 bases and J by 6 bases, with 12 bases between them. Germline V gives CDR1 MNHEY, CDR2 SVGAGI. The CDR3 has 13 residues. The CDR3: CASSSGRENGYTF. The CDR3 region has the DNA TGTGCCAGCAGTTCGGGTCGCGAGAATGGCTACACCTTC.

The genes are TRBV6-6 and TRBJ1-2; D call uncertain. Germline CDR1 reads MNHNY; CDR2 reads SVGAGI (reference sequence). The CDR3 runs to 12 residues. The V and J ends lost 5 bases and 2 bases respectively, with 6 bases between them. CDR3 region: CASSVSNYGYTF. The DNA of the CDR3 is TGTGCCAGCAGTGTCAGCAACTATGGCTACACCTTC.

V and J are TRBV11-2 and TRBJ2-7; D not certain. This CDR3 contains 14 residues. V gave up 1 base and J gave up 0 bases, with 7 bases separating them. Germline V gene data show CDR1 as SGHAT and CDR2 as FQNNGV. CDR3 sequence: CASSLGLSSYEQYF. CDR3 sequence (DNA): TGTGCCAGCAGCTTAGGGCTTTCCTCCTACGAGCAGTACTTC.

The chain recombines TRBV30 with TRBJ1-5; D is uncertain. This CDR3 is built from 12 residues. From germline, CDR1 is GTSNPN and CDR2 SVGIG (reference sequence). Trimming took off 2 bases at V and 5 bases at J, with 7 bases between the two ends. In DNA, the CDR3 is TGTGCCTGGAGTCCTCAGGATCAGCCCCAGCATTTT. Translation gives CAWSPQDQPQHF.

The chain joins TRBV28 to TRBJ2-5; 9 bases agree with TRBD1. With V trimmed by 8 bases and J by 3 bases, 7 bases remained unmatched. This CDR3 region has 14 residues. Germline V lookup: CDR1 MDHEN, CDR2 SYDVKM. The CDR3 region has the DNA TGTGCCAGCGAACCGGGACAGGGAGAAGAGACCCAGTACTTC. Translated: CASEPGQGEETQYF.

The V and J genes are TRBV18 and TRBJ2-5, with D perhaps matching TRBD2 (6 bases). The CDR3 has 12 residues. Germline V gene sequence: CDR1 KGHSH, CDR2 LQKENI. Trimming stripped 5 bases from V and 2 bases from J, with 6 bases between. The CDR3 coding sequence is TGTGCCAGCTCAGGGGGGCAAGAGACCCAGTACTTC. Translating it yields CASSGGQETQYF.

The rearrangement links TRBV20-1 to TRBJ1-2; D not resolved. V was shortened by 4 bases and J by 8 bases, with 11 bases between the two germline ends. This CDR3 contains 11 residues. In germline, CDR1 is DFQATT, CDR2 SNEGSKA (reference sequence). This CDR3 reads CSANDGSGYTF. CDR3 DNA sequence: TGCAGTGCTAACGACGGTTCCGGCTACACCTTC.

The rearrangement links TRBV10-3 to TRBJ2-1; TRBD2 matches 15 bases. The CDR3 covers 14 residues. CDR1 ENHRY and CDR2 SYGVKD come from the germline V gene. J gave up 9 bases and V 11 bases, and 8 bases lay outside the gene matches. The CDR3, as DNA: TGTGCCTTGTCCCCGGGACTAGCGGGAGGTGAGCAGTTCTTC. As protein: CALSPGLAGGEQFF.

In the case of this clone: Germline is not matched at one junction end, which may reflect a read error. The rearrangement uses TRBV29-1 and TRBJ2-2; tentative D call: TRBD2 (7 bases). There are 18 residues in the CDR3. The V gene's germline CDR1 is SQVTM and CDR2 ANQGSEA. The CDR3 DNA reads TGCAGCGTGGAAGGGAGGGCAGGGGATTTTCGGGACACCGGGGAGCTGTTTTTT. Protein sequence: CSVEGRAGDFRDTGELFF.

This chain connects TRBV21-1 to TRBJ2-7. TRBV21-1 is classified as a pseudogene. The length of the CDR3 is 16 residues. As DNA, the CDR3 is TGTGCCAGCAGCAAAGTCTGGGCGGTAACACTCTACGAGCAGTACTTC. It specifies CASSKVWAVTLYEQYF.

The V and J genes are TRBV4-2 and TRBJ1-2, with D uncertain. The germline V gene has CDR1 LGHNA and CDR2 YNFKEQ. The V end lost 0 bases, the J end lost 0 bases, and 11 bases lay between the germline ends. The CDR3 consists of 16 residues. Written as DNA, the CDR3 is TGTGCCAGCAGCCAAGAAACGGGATTTACTAACTATGGCTACACCTTC. This gives the protein CASSQETGFTNYGYTF.

V and J are TRBV28 and TRBJ2-7, with TRBD2 matching over 8 bases. V lost 5 bases, J lost 1 base, and 7 bases stayed unmatched. Germline values: CDR1 MDHEN, CDR2 SYDVKM. The CDR3 runs 15 residues. CDR3 region: CASSPPGGESYEQYF. In DNA, the CDR3 is TGTGCCAGCAGTCCACCCGGGGGGGAATCCTACGAGCAGTACTTC.

The chain combines TRBV27 with TRBJ2-1; the match to TRBD2 covers 11 bases. This CDR3 region has 18 residues. Looked up from germline, CDR1 is MNHEY and CDR2 is SMNVEV (reference sequence). V gave up 8 bases and J gave up 0 bases; unmatched junction bases: 12. The CDR3: CASSPGTSGFSSYNEQFF. DNA for the CDR3: TGTGCCAGCTCACCCGGGACTAGCGGATTCAGCTCCTACAATGAGCAGTTCTTC.

The chain combines TRBV2 with TRBJ2-7; 11 nucleotides line up with TRBD2. Trimming at V came to 5 bases and at J to 0 bases, leaving 0 bases not matched to a gene. CDR3 length: 14 amino acids. Germline assignment: CDR1 SNHLY and CDR2 FYNNEI. In DNA, the CDR3 is TGTGCCAGCAGTACTAGCGGGGGCTCCTACGAGCAGTACTTC. Encoded protein: CASSTSGGSYEQYF.